The T cell receptor beta chain under discussion was sequenced for a study of cytomegalovirus exposure and HLA in healthy donors. The PCR used 60 Vbeta and 13 Jbeta primers. TCRdb's copy holds only in-frame clones and misses some; the assay was immunoSEQ multiplex PCR. The sample shows some 130,000 clones, about 80% of them seen only once. CDR1 and CDR2 from the germline V gene are GTSNPN and SVGIG (reference sequence). The CDR3 consists of 13 residues. Deletions cut 0 bases from V and 1 base from J, with 3 bases between. This TCR was recovered from a girl aged 2-10 years in good health and CMV-seronegative. V and J are TRBV30 and TRBJ2-2; D call uncertain. The sequenced sample was PBMCs. CDR3 region: CAWSVRNTGELFF. Written as DNA, the CDR3 is TGTGCCTGGAGTGTTAGGAACACCGGGGAGCTGTTTTTT.